These 26 T cell receptor beta chains share one sample of origin, sequenced in a study of long-term antiretroviral therapy in people with HIV. At survey level, the immunoSEQ assay was run in its v3.0 version. TCRdb's table, derived via immunoSEQ multiplex PCR, lists solely in-frame clones and lacks some. This sample has about 31,000 clones; 70% to 90% occur once, and the top ten carry less than 8.5%. The sample here was unsorted PBMCs, taken roughly 5 years before starting antiretroviral therapy. The receptors were sampled from a man aged 45-65 years with HIV.

This clone was recorded only once. CDR3 coding DNA: TGTGCCAGCAGTCCCGTCGGGGGGAGAGGGTCAACTAATGAAAAACTGTTTTTT. Protein: CASSPVGGRGSTNEKLFF. V and J are TRBV28 and TRBJ1-4; D possibly corresponds to TRBD1 (5 bases). V gave up 5 bases and J gave up 0 bases, with 19 bases separating them. Germline V lookup: CDR1 MDHEN, CDR2 SYDVKM. The CDR3 consists of 18 residues.

The chain carries TRBV19 and TRBJ2-3, with 8 nucleotides matching TRBD2. The CDR3 is 14 residues long. The V and J ends lost 6 bases and 1 base, in that order; junction bases with no gene match: 3. Germline CDR1 LNHDA, CDR2 SQIVND (reference sequence). CDR3 sequence reads: CASSSREGTDTQYF. In DNA, the CDR3 is TGTGCCAGTAGCTCGCGGGAGGGCACAGATACGCAGTATTTT.

The rearrangement joins TRBV9 to TRBJ2-3; TRBD2 matches at 11 bases. The CDR3 is 17 residues long. Per the germline V gene, CDR1 is SGDLS and CDR2 is YYNGEE. With 4 bases clipped from V and 6 bases from J, the junction kept 13 bases outside the gene matches. In DNA, the CDR3 is TGTGCCAGCAGCAAATCATCGGTAGCGGGGGGGCTGGATACGCAGTATTTT. Amino acid sequence: CASSKSSVAGGLDTQYF. Full variable domain (rest looked up from reference TRBV9 and TRBJ2-3): DSGVTQTPKHLITATGQRVTLRCSPRSGDLSVYWYQQSLDQGLQFLIQYYNGEERAKGNILERFSAQQFPDLHSELNLSSLELGDSALYFCASSKSSVAGGLDTQYFGPGTRLTVL.

The chain couples TRBV2 to TRBJ1-1, with TRBD1 as a possible D gene (5 bases). Germline V gene lookup returns CDR1 SNHLY and CDR2 FYNNEI. CDR3 length equals 14 residues. Deletions cut 2 bases from V and 1 base from J, with 8 bases between. The CDR3 protein is CASSETGQNTEAFF. CDR3 coding DNA: TGTGCCAGCAGTGAAACCGGACAGAACACTGAAGCTTTCTTT.

The rearrangement links TRBV27 to TRBJ1-3, with 10 positions matching TRBD1. V lost 7 bases, J lost 4 bases, and 4 bases stayed unmatched. The germline gives CDR1 MNHEY, CDR2 SMNVEV (reference sequence). This CDR3 is built from 14 residues. The chain's CDR3 is CASKGQGLGNTIYF. The DNA for the CDR3 is TGTGCCAGCAAGGGACAGGGGTTAGGAAACACCATATATTTT.

CDR3 nucleotides: TGCGCCAGCAGCTTGGAGACAGGGGTGAACACTGAAGCTTTCTTT. It specifies CASSLETGVNTEAFF. This rearrangement joins TRBV5-1 to TRBJ1-1, with TRBD1 identical over 8 bases. There are 15 residues in the CDR3. V lost 0 bases, J lost 0 bases, and 1 base stayed unmatched. Germline CDR1 reads SGHRS; CDR2 reads YFSETQ.

This clone came up once. The chain is built from TRBV5-1 and TRBJ2-7; D remains unclear. Germline V gives CDR1 SGHRS, CDR2 YFSETQ. The CDR3 is made up of 11 amino acids. Trimming removed 1 base from V and 4 bases from J, with 3 bases in between. CDR3 region: CASSLWYEQYF. As DNA, the CDR3 is TGCGCCAGCAGCTTGTGGTACGAGCAGTACTTC.

This clone was detected once. J is TRBJ2-1 and V is TRBV6-1; 7 bases are shared with TRBD2. The CDR3 contains 15 residues. V was pared by 0 bases and J by 10 bases, with 9 bases of the junction left unmatched. Per germline, CDR1 MNHNS and CDR2 SASEGT. CDR3 sequence (DNA): TGTGCCAGCAGTGAAGCCGCCCGGGGGGTCCGAGAGCAGTTCTTC. It codes for CASSEAARGVREQFF.

V gene TRBV19 combines with J gene TRBJ1-4; possible D gene TRBD1, 6 bases. The CDR3 covers 17 residues. Trimming took 7 bases from V and 5 from J, leaving 23 bases between them. Germline loops: CDR1 LNHDA, CDR2 SQIVND (reference sequence). The CDR3 nucleotides read TGTGCCAGTACGGGAAGGTTGATTTCAGGGGTAAATGAAAAACTGTTTTTT. It specifies CASTGRLISGVNEKLFF.

This clone was recorded once. This chain links TRBV28 with TRBJ2-3; 13 nucleotides line up with TRBD2. The length of the CDR3 is 15 residues. The germline V gene has CDR1 MDHEN and CDR2 SYDVKM. V dropped 6 bases and J dropped 4; count of bases not matched to a gene: 4. As DNA, the CDR3 is TGTGCCAGCAGACTACTAGCGGGAGGGGCAGATACGCAGTATTTT. Translation: CASRLLAGGADTQYF.

The rearrangement joins TRBV13 to TRBJ2-7, with 9 bases identical to TRBD1. CDR3 length: 15 amino acids. Germline CDR1 and CDR2: PRHDT and FYEKMQ (reference sequence). The ends lost 3 bases at V and 4 bases at J; junction bases unmatched: 7. CDR3 bases: TGTGCCAGCAGCTTGGAGGGACAGGGTGAGTACGAGCAGTACTTC. Translating it yields CASSLEGQGEYEQYF.

This chain links TRBV11-2 with TRBJ2-7; TRBD1 is a possible D gene (6 bases). The CDR3 length is 18 residues. Germline V gene lookup returns CDR1 SGHAT and CDR2 FQNNGV. Trimming removed 5 bases at V and 2 bases at J, with 25 bases between. The CDR3 here is CASSVGQKAYNYPYEQYF. In DNA, the CDR3 is TGTGCCAGCAGCGTAGGACAGAAGGCCTATAACTACCCCTACGAGCAGTACTTC.

V usage is TRBV6-5 and J usage is TRBJ1-4; D not certain. V dropped 5 bases and J dropped 0 bases, with 7 bases sitting between them. The CDR3 has 14 amino acids. CDR1 MNHEY and CDR2 SVGAGI come from the germline V gene. The CDR3 coding sequence is TGTGCCAGCAGTCTCGATTCAACTAATGAAAAACTGTTTTTT. Amino acid sequence: CASSLDSTNEKLFF.

The rearrangement links TRBV7-8 to TRBJ2-3; 12 nucleotides align to TRBD2. CDR1 and CDR2 from the germline V gene are SGHVS and FQNEAQ. CDR3 length: 17 amino acids. J lost 5 bases, V lost 5 bases, and 11 bases had no gene match. CDR3 nucleotide sequence: TGTGCCAGCAGCCACCACTCCCCGGGACTAGCGGGAGATACGCAGTATTTT. It specifies CASSHHSPGLAGDTQYF.

This clone was observed once. The J gene is TRBJ1-3, the V gene TRBV18; a weak D match, TRBD1 (5 bases). The CDR3 is 16 amino acids. Trimming stripped 0 bases from V and 2 bases from J, with 11 bases between. Germline loops: CDR1 KGHSH, CDR2 LQKENI. CDR3 coding DNA: TGTGCCAGCTCACCACCTTCGAGGGGAGCTGGAAACACCATATATTTT. Translated, it gives CASSPPSRGAGNTIYF.

The genes are TRBV6-5 and TRBJ2-1, with D unresolved. Germline-derived CDR1 and CDR2 are MNHEY and SVGAGI. V was pared by 8 bases and J by 6 bases, with 20 bases between. The CDR3 has 15 amino acids. CDR3 bases: TGTGCCAGCCCGGACCAAAACGTTGACTTCAATGAGCAGTTCTTC. Translated, it gives CASPDQNVDFNEQFF.

The chain recombines TRBV27 with TRBJ1-5, with 7 bases aligning to TRBD1. V trimming: 2 bases; J trimming: 4 bases; junction bases outside the gene matches: 2. This CDR3 contains 14 residues. Germline CDR1 and CDR2: MNHEY and SMNVEV (reference sequence). CDR3 nucleotide sequence: TGTGCCAGCAGTTTAAGGGACAGAAATCAGCCCCAGCATTTT. Translated, it gives CASSLRDRNQPQHF.

The chain recombines TRBV2 with TRBJ1-2; the D is unclear. Germline V lookup: CDR1 SNHLY, CDR2 FYNNEI. Trimming removed 6 bases from V and 6 bases from J, with 23 bases in between. CDR3 length: 16 amino acids. In DNA, the CDR3 is TGTGCCAGCAGCGTTGGGTGGGCAGGTGGTAGGAATGGCTACACCTTC. Translated: CASSVGWAGGRNGYTF.

V usage is TRBV7-2 and J usage is TRBJ1-4; TRBD1 is a possible D gene (5 bases). The V end lost 5 bases, the J end lost 3 bases, and 16 bases lay between the germline ends. CDR1 is SGHTA and CDR2 is FQGNSA in the germline V gene. The CDR3 extends over 16 amino acids. CDR3 nucleotides: TGTGCCAGCAGCCATTTGGGGCTAGGGGCTAATGAAAAACTGTTTTTT. It encodes CASSHLGLGANEKLFF.

This chain joins TRBV4-1 and TRBJ2-3; D is undetermined. There are 13 residues in the CDR3. Between the trimmed V and J ends, which lost 0 bases and 6 bases, there was a span of 7 bases. Germline CDR1 is MGHRA and CDR2 is YSYEKL. DNA of the CDR3: TGCGCCAGCAGCCAAGATATTCCGGATACGCAGTATTTT. Amino acid sequence: CASSQDIPDTQYF.

Only a few counts were recorded for this clone. This rearrangement joins TRBV10-1 to TRBJ2-4, with TRBD2 as a possible D gene (6 bases). The V gene lost 4 bases and the J gene lost 0 bases, with 10 bases spanning the gap. Per germline, CDR1 WNHNN and CDR2 SYGVQD (reference sequence). The CDR3 contains 15 residues. In DNA form, the CDR3 reads TGCGCCAGCAGTGGTGCGGGGCTAGCCAAAAACATTCAGTACTTC. This translates into CASSGAGLAKNIQYF.

The CDR3 nucleotides read TGTGCCAGCAGCCAGTGGGCCACAGATACGCAGTATTTT. Its protein is CASSQWATDTQYF. J is TRBJ2-3 and V is TRBV7-9, with unresolved D. V lost 5 bases to trimming and J lost 2 bases, with 8 bases between them. This CDR3 is 13 amino acids long. Per germline, CDR1 SEHNR and CDR2 FQNEAQ (reference sequence).

The chain links TRBV7-8 to TRBJ2-2; D might be TRBD1 (5 bases). This CDR3 is 14 amino acids long. The germline gives CDR1 SGHVS, CDR2 FQNEAQ. The V gene lost 6 bases and the J gene lost 0 bases, with 8 bases spanning the gap. Here the CDR3 DNA reads TGTGCCAGCAGATCGGACACGAACACCGGGGAGCTGTTTTTT. Its translation: CASRSDTNTGELFF. Supplemented by reference TRBV7-8 and TRBJ2-2, the full variable domain reads GAGVSQSPRYKVAKRGQDVALRCDPISGHVSLFWYQQALGQGPEFLTYFQNEAQLDKSGLPSDRFFAERPEGSVSTLKIQRTQQEDSAVYLCASRSDTNTGELFFGEGSRLTVL.

The V call is TRBV7-2, the J call TRBJ2-7; the D gene is possibly TRBD2 (5 bases). Germline CDR1 SGHTA, CDR2 FQGNSA. The CDR3 length is 13 residues. V was trimmed by 4 bases and J by 9 bases, leaving 16 bases between them. The chain's CDR3 is CASSYGREGGQYF. The CDR3 DNA sequence: TGTGCCAGCAGCTACGGTCGGGAAGGCGGGCAGTACTTC.

The chain is built from TRBV7-8 and TRBJ2-7; D not resolved. Germline V gives CDR1 SGHVS, CDR2 FQNEAQ. Between the trimmed V and J ends, which lost 6 bases and 4 bases, there was a span of 13 bases. The CDR3 sequence is 13 residues long. The CDR3, as DNA: TGTGCCAGCAGGGACCGCTGGGAATACGAGCAGTACTTC. It codes for CASRDRWEYEQYF.

V and J are TRBV28 and TRBJ2-7; D perhaps matches TRBD1 (6 bases). The CDR3 contains 16 residues. The germline V gene has CDR1 MDHEN and CDR2 SYDVKM. Trimming pared 1 base from V and 4 bases from J, leaving 17 bases between. Here the CDR3 DNA reads TGTGCCAGCAGTTTATACAGGGCGGACGTGCGATACGAGCAGTACTTC. This sequence encodes CASSLYRADVRYEQYF.